The 21 T cell receptor beta chains reported below all come from one sample, sequenced in a study of somatic mutations in cytotoxic T cells in rheumatoid arthritis. The table came from immunoSEQ multiplex PCR; TCRdb's copy has only in-frame clones and leaves some out. The sample has tens of thousands of clones; 82% are singletons. The sample was CD8+ T cells sorted from blood. The receptors stem from an adult with rheumatoid arthritis.

The rearrangement uses TRBV29-1 and TRBJ2-1; 11 bases are shared with TRBD1. The CDR3 runs to 13 residues. Germline-derived CDR1 and CDR2 are SQVTM and ANQGSEA. The V gene end was trimmed by 7 bases and the J gene end by 2 bases; junction bases not matched to a gene: 1. CDR3 protein: CSGTGGAYNEQFF. The CDR3 region has the DNA TGCAGCGGGACAGGGGGCGCCTACAATGAGCAGTTCTTC.

Here the CDR3 DNA reads TGCGCCAGCAGCAGGGATTGGTCCTACGAGCAGTACTTC. Translating gives CASSRDWSYEQYF. V usage is TRBV10-2 and J usage is TRBJ2-7; tentatively, D is TRBD1 (5 bases). The CDR3 has 13 residues. The V end was cut by 6 bases, the J end by 1 base, with 10 bases between. Germline V gene lookup returns CDR1 WSHSY and CDR2 SAAADI.

This clone was counted a few times. This chain uses TRBV6-5 with TRBJ2-1; D uncertain. V was trimmed by 6 bases and J by 0 bases, leaving 3 bases between them. The CDR3 spans 12 residues. In germline, CDR1 is MNHEY, CDR2 SVGAGI. The CDR3 coding sequence is TGTGCCAGCAGCGCCTCCTACAATGAGCAGTTCTTC. Amino acid sequence: CASSASYNEQFF.

The gene calls are TRBV7-2 and TRBJ1-2; possibly TRBD1 for D (6 bases). Between the trimmed V and J ends, which lost 2 bases and 2 bases, there was a span of 21 bases. CDR3 length equals 18 residues. Germline CDR1 is SGHTA and CDR2 is FQGNSA. CDR3 bases: TGTGCCAGCAGCTTATCCGGGGGCCTCTACCCTTCCAACTATGGCTACACCTTC. As protein: CASSLSGGLYPSNYGYTF. The full variable domain, its missing parts supplied by reference TRBV7-2 and TRBJ1-2, is GAGVSQSPSNKVTEKGKDVELRCDPISGHTALYWYRQSLGQGLEFLIYFQGNSAPDKSGLPSDRFSAERTGGSVSTLTIQRTQQEDSAVYLCASSLSGGLYPSNYGYTFGSGTRLTVV.

The CDR3 DNA follows: TGCGCCAGCAGCCAAGATGTAGCGGGAGGCTACAATGAGCAGTTCTTC. Protein product: CASSQDVAGGYNEQFF. This rearrangement joins TRBV4-3 to TRBJ2-1, with TRBD2 matching 10 bases. J was trimmed by 3 bases and V by 0 bases; bases with no gene match: 2. CDR3 length equals 16 residues. In germline, CDR1 is LGHNA, CDR2 YSLEER.

J is TRBJ2-6 and V is TRBV21-1. TRBV21-1 is reported as a pseudogene. CDR3 length: 20 residues. CDR3 region: CASSKKTGQNPGSGANVLTF. The DNA for the CDR3 is TGTGCCAGCAGCAAGAAAACGGGGCAGAATCCTGGCTCTGGGGCCAACGTCCTGACTTTC.

The rearrangement uses TRBV19 and TRBJ1-1, with D possibly TRBD1 on 5 matching bases. This CDR3 has 14 residues. V lost 3 bases and J lost 2, with 10 bases in between. The germline CDR1 and CDR2 sequences are LNHDA and SQIVND (reference sequence). CDR3 DNA: TGTGCCAGTAGTATTACAGGACCTAACACTGAAGCTTTCTTT. It encodes CASSITGPNTEAFF. Looking up the rest from reference TRBV19 and TRBJ1-1 gives the full variable domain: DGGITQSPKYLFRKEGQNVTLSCEQNLNHDAMYWYRQDPGQGLRLIYYSQIVNDFQKGDIAEGYSVSREKKESFPLTVTSAQKNPTAFYLCASSITGPNTEAFFGQGTRLTVV.

This clone has a handful of counts. The CDR3 DNA reads as TGTGCCAGTAGTATTTCAGCGGGGGGCACTGAAGCTTTCTTT. Its translation is CASSISAGGTEAFF. J is TRBJ1-1 and V is TRBV19, with TRBD1 as a possible D gene (5 bases). Trimming took off 3 bases at V and 4 bases at J, with 12 bases between the two ends. The CDR3 has 14 amino acids. CDR1 and CDR2 (germline): LNHDA, SQIVND (reference sequence).

The CDR3 loop reads CASTPSRLAGTGELFF. The CDR3, as DNA: TGTGCCAGCACCCCATCTCGGCTAGCGGGCACCGGGGAGCTGTTTTTT. V usage is TRBV28 and J usage is TRBJ2-2, with 8 bases matching TRBD2. The CDR3 length is 16 residues. J was trimmed by 4 bases and V by 7 bases; bases with no gene match: 11. Germline CDR1 MDHEN, CDR2 SYDVKM.

This clone is a singleton in its sample. The V and J genes are TRBV7-9 and TRBJ2-7; D is possibly TRBD2 (5 bases). Trimming removed 1 base from V and 7 bases from J, with 8 bases in between. CDR3 length: 12 amino acids. Germline-derived CDR1 and CDR2 are SEHNR and FQNEAQ (reference sequence). DNA for the CDR3: TGTGCCAGCAGCTTAGGTGGCGGGGAGCAGTACTTC. It translates to CASSLGGGEQYF.

V gene TRBV19 combines with J gene TRBJ1-5, with D possibly being TRBD1 (5 bases). Germline values: CDR1 LNHDA, CDR2 SQIVND (reference sequence). Trimming removed 3 bases at V and 1 base at J, with 7 bases between. The CDR3 extends over 14 amino acids. The CDR3 protein is CASSIGASNQPQHF. The CDR3 DNA sequence: TGTGCCAGTAGTATTGGGGCCAGCAATCAGCCCCAGCATTTT.

The chain is built from TRBV5-1 and TRBJ1-6; D may be TRBD1 (5 bases). From germline, CDR1 is SGHRS and CDR2 YFSETQ. The CDR3 has 16 residues. The germline V and J ends were trimmed by 1 base and 0 bases, with 8 bases remaining between them. In DNA, the CDR3 is TGCGCCAGCAGCTTGACAGGAAGCTCCTATAATTCACCCCTCCACTTT. It translates to CASSLTGSSYNSPLHF.

The chain is built from TRBV29-1 and TRBJ1-1; D gene ambiguous. The CDR3 consists of 12 residues. The germline gives CDR1 SQVTM, CDR2 ANQGSEA. Trimming removed 5 bases from V and 4 bases from J, with 11 bases in between. This CDR3 is CSVRWAGTEAFF. CDR3 coding DNA: TGCAGCGTTAGGTGGGCGGGCACTGAAGCTTTCTTT.

The chain recombines TRBV5-1 with TRBJ1-1, with D unresolved. The CDR3 extends over 15 amino acids. The ends were cut back, 1 base at V and 2 bases at J, with 12 bases in the middle. The germline CDR1 and CDR2 sequences are SGHRS and YFSETQ. Here the CDR3 DNA reads TGCGCCAGCAGCTTGAAGTACGGTTTAAACACTGAAGCTTTCTTT. Translated, it gives CASSLKYGLNTEAFF.

The chain employs TRBV19 and TRBJ1-1, with D uncertain. The CDR3 sequence is 13 residues long. The V gene lost 3 bases and the J gene lost 7 bases, with 12 bases spanning the gap. Germline V gene data show CDR1 as LNHDA and CDR2 as SQIVND (reference sequence). The CDR3 loop reads CASSIAGFGEAFF. In nucleotides, the CDR3 is TGTGCCAGTAGTATCGCCGGCTTCGGTGAAGCTTTCTTT.

The V call is TRBV9, the J call TRBJ2-1; D unclear. The CDR3 extends over 15 amino acids. CDR1 and CDR2 from the germline V gene are SGDLS and YYNGEE. The V and J ends lost 4 bases and 6 bases respectively, with 17 bases between them. This CDR3 is CASSPFQDGSNEQFF. CDR3 nucleotides: TGTGCCAGCAGCCCCTTCCAGGACGGTAGCAATGAGCAGTTCTTC.

The chain couples TRBV9 to TRBJ2-7; D ambiguous. There are 12 residues in the CDR3. The V end was cut by 4 bases, the J end by 2 bases, with 7 bases between. Per the germline V gene, CDR1 is SGDLS and CDR2 is YYNGEE. The DNA for the CDR3 is TGTGCCAGCAGCCCCCCGGCCTACGAGCAGTACTTC. The encoded protein is CASSPPAYEQYF. Complete variable domain (other parts from reference TRBV9 and TRBJ2-7): DSGVTQTPKHLITATGQRVTLRCSPRSGDLSVYWYQQSLDQGLQFLIQYYNGEERAKGNILERFSAQQFPDLHSELNLSSLELGDSALYFCASSPPAYEQYFGPGTRLTVT.

The rearrangement links TRBV30 to TRBJ1-6, with 7 bases that match TRBD1. The CDR3 sequence is 18 residues long. CDR1 is GTSNPN and CDR2 is SVGIG in the germline V gene (reference sequence). V trimming: 2 bases; J trimming: 2 bases; junction bases outside the gene matches: 12. The CDR3 spells CAWSNYDREGTYNSPLHF. CDR3 in DNA: TGTGCCTGGAGTAACTATGACAGGGAAGGGACCTATAATTCACCCCTCCACTTT.

The rearrangement uses TRBV6-9 and TRBJ1-1; D remains ambiguous. From germline, CDR1 is MNHGY and CDR2 SVAAGI. The CDR3 sequence is 13 residues long. Trimming removed 8 bases at V and 7 bases at J, with 17 bases between. The CDR3 bases are TGTGCCAGCCCTCAGTTAGCCCGGAGTGAAGCTTTCTTT. Its protein is CASPQLARSEAFF.

The chain has TRBV19 and TRBJ1-1; 11 positions match TRBD1. V lost 5 bases, J lost 6 bases, and 8 bases stayed unmatched. Germline assignment: CDR1 LNHDA and CDR2 SQIVND (reference sequence). The CDR3 spans 15 residues. This CDR3 is CASSFGQGALAEAFF. The DNA of the CDR3 is TGTGCCAGTAGTTTTGGACAGGGGGCGTTGGCTGAAGCTTTCTTT.

In this sample, this clone turned up a few times. The V gene is TRBV25-1, the J gene TRBJ1-1; D is unclear. Trimming took off 1 base at V and 8 bases at J, with 8 bases between the two ends. Germline V gives CDR1 MGHDK, CDR2 SYGVNS. The CDR3 runs 12 residues. The CDR3, as DNA: TGTGCCAGCAGTGAATCCTCTGACGAAGCTTTCTTT. As protein: CASSESSDEAFF.